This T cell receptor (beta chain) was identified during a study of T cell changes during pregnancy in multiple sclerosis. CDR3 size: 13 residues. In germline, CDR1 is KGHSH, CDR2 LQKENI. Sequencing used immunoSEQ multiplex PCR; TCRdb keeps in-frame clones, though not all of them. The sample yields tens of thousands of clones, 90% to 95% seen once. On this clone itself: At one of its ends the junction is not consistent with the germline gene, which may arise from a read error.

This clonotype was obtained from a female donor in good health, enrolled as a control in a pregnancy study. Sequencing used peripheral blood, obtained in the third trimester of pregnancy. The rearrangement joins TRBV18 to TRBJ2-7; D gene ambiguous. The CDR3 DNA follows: TGTGCCAGCTCTCCTGGGCCATCCTCCGAGCAGTACTTC. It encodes CASSPGPSSEQYF.